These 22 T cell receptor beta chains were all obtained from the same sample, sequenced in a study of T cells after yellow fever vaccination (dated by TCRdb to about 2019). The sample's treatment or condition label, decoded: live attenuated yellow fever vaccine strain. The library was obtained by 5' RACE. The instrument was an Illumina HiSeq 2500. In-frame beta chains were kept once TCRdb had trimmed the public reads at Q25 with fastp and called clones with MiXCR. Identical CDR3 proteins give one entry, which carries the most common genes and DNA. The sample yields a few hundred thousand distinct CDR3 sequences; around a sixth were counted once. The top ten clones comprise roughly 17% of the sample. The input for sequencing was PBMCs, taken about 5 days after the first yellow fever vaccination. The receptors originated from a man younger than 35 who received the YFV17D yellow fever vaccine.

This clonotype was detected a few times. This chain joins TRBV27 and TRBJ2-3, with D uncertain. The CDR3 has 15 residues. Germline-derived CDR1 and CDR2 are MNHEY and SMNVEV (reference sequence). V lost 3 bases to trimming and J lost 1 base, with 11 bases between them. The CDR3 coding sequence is TGTGCCAGCAGTTTTAGTCAGTACGGCACAGATACGCAGTATTTT. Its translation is CASSFSQYGTDTQYF.

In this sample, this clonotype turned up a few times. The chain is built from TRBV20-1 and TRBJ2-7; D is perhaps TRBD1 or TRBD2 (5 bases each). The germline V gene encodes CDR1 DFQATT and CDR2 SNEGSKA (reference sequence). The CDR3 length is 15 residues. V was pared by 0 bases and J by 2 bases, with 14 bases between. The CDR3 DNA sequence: TGCAGTGCTAGAGATTATGAGGGGATAGCCTACGAGCAGTACGTC. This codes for CSARDYEGIAYEQYV.

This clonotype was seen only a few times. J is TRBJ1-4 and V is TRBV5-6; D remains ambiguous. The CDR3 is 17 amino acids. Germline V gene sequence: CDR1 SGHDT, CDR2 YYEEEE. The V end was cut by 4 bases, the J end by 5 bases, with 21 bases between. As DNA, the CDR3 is TGTGCCAGCAGCAATCTGGGGTGGGCCCGCAGGAATGAAAAACTGTTTTTT. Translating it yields CASSNLGWARRNEKLFF.

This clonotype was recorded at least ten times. CDR3 coding DNA: TGCGCCAGCAGCTTTTGGGCACAAGAATACAATGAGCAGTTCTTC. It specifies CASSFWAQEYNEQFF. This rearrangement joins TRBV5-1 to TRBJ2-1, with no clear D. The CDR3 contains 15 residues. Germline CDR1 SGHRS, CDR2 YFSETQ. V lost 2 bases to trimming and J lost 4 bases, with 13 bases between them.

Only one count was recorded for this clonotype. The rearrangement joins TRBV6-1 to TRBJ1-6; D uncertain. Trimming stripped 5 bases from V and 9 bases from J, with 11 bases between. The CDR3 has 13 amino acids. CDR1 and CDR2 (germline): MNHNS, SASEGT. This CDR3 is CASSLGSLSPLHF. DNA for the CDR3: TGTGCCAGCAGTCTAGGTTCTCTTTCACCCCTCCACTTT.

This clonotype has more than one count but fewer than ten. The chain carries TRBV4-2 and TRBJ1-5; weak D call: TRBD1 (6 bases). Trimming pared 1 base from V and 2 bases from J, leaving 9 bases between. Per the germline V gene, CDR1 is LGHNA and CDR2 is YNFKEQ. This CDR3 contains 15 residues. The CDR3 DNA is TGTGCCAGCAGCCAAGTTAGACAGGGCAATCAGCCCCAGCATTTT. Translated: CASSQVRQGNQPQHF.

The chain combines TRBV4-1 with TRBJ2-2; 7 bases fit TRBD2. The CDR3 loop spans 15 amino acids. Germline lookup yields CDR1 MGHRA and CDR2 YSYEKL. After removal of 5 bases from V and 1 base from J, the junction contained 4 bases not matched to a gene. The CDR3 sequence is CASSAGTMNTGELFF. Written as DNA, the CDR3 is TGCGCCAGCAGCGCCGGGACTATGAACACCGGGGAGCTGTTTTTT.

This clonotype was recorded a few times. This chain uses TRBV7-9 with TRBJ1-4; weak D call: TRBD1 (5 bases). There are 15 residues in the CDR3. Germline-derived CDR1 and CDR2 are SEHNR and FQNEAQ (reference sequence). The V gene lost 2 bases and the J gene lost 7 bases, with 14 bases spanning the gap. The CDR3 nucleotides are TGTGCCAGCAGCTTAAATTCAGGGAGCAGTGAAAAACTGTTTTTT. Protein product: CASSLNSGSSEKLFF.

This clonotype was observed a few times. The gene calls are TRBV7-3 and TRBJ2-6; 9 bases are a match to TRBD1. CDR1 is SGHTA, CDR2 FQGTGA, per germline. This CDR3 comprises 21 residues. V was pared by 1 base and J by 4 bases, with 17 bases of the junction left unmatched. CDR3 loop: CASSLIVSRGQGGSGANVLTF. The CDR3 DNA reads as TGTGCCAGCAGCTTAATAGTCTCTAGGGGACAGGGAGGTTCAGGGGCCAACGTCCTGACTTTC.

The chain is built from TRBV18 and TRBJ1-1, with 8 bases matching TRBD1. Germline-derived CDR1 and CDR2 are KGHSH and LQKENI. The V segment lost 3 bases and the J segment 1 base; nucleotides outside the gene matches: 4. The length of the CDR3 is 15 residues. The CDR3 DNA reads TGTGCCAGCTCACCGGAGACAGGGGCGAACACTGAAGCTTTCTTT. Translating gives CASSPETGANTEAFF. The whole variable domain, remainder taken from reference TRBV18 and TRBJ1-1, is NAGVMQNPRHLVRRRGQEARLRCSPMKGHSHVYWYRQLPEEGLKFMVYLQKENIIDESGMPKERFSAEFPKEGPSILRIQQVVRGDSAAYFCASSPETGANTEAFFGQGTRLTVV.

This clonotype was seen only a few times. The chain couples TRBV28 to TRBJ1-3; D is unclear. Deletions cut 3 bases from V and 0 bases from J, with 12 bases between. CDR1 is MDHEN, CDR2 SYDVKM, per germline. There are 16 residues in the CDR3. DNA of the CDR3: TGTGCCAGCAGTTTGCCACTGGGGAGCTCTGGAAACACCATATATTTT. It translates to CASSLPLGSSGNTIYF.

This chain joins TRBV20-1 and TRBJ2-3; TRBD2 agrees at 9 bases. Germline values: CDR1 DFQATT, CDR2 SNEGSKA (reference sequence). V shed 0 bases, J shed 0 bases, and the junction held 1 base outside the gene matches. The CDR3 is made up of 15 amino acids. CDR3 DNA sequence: TGCAGTGCTAGAGACGCGGGGGGGAGCACAGATACGCAGTATTTT. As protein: CSARDAGGSTDTQYF.

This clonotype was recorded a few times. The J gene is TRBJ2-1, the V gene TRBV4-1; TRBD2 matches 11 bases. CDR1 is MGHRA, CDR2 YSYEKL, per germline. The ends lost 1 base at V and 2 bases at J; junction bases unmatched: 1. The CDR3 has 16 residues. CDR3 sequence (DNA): TGCGCCAGCAGCCAAGGACTAGCGGGGACCTACAATGAGCAGTTCTTC. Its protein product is CASSQGLAGTYNEQFF.

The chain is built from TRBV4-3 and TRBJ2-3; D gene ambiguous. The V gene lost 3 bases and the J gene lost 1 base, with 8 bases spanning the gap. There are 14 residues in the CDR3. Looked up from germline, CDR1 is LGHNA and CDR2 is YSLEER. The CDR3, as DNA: TGCGCCAGCAGCCAGACAATGGGCACAGATACGCAGTATTTT. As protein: CASSQTMGTDTQYF.

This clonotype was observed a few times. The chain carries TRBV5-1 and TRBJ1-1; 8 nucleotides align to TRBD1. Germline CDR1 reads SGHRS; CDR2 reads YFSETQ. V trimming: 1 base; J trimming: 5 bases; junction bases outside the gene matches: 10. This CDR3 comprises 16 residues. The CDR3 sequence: CASSLPDTGGWTEAFF. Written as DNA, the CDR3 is TGCGCCAGCAGCTTGCCGGATACAGGGGGTTGGACTGAAGCTTTCTTT.

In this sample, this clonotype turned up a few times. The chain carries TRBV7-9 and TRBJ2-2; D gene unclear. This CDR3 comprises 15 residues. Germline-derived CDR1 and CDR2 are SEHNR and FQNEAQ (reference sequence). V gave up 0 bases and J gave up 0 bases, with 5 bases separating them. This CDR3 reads CASSLAGSNTGELFF. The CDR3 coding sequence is TGTGCCAGCAGCTTAGCGGGATCGAACACCGGGGAGCTGTTTTTT.

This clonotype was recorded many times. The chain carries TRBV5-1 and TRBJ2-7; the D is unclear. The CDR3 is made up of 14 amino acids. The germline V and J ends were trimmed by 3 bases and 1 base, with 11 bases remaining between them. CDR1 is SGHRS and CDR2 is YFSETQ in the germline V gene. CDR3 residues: CASSWRPVSYEQYF. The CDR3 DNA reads TGCGCCAGCAGCTGGAGACCCGTATCCTACGAGCAGTACTTC.

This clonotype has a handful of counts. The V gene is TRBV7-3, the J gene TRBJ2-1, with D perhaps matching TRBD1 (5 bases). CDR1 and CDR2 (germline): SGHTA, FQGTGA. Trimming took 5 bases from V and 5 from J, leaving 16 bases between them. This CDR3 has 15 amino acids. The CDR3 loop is CASSPQGVANNEQFF. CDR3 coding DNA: TGTGCCAGCAGCCCCCAAGGGGTCGCAAACAATGAGCAGTTCTTC.

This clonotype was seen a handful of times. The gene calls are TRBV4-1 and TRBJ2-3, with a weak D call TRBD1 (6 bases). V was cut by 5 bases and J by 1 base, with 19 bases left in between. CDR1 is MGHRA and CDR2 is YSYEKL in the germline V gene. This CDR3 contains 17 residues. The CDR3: CASSKSPGQRGTDTQYF. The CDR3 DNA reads TGCGCCAGCAGCAAATCTCCGGGACAAAGAGGCACAGATACGCAGTATTTT.

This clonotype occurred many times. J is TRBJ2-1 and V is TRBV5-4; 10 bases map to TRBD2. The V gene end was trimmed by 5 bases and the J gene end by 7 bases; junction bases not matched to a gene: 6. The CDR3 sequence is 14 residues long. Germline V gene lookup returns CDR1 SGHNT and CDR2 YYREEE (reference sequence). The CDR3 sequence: CASRAGGRGNEQFF. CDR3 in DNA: TGTGCCAGCAGAGCGGGGGGGCGGGGGAATGAGCAGTTCTTC.

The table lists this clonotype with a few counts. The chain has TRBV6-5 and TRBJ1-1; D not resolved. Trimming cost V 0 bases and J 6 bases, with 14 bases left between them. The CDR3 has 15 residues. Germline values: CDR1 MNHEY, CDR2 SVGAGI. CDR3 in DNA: TGTGCCAGCAGTTACTCGATCGGAGGGAGGTCTGAAGCTTTCTTT. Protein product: CASSYSIGGRSEAFF.

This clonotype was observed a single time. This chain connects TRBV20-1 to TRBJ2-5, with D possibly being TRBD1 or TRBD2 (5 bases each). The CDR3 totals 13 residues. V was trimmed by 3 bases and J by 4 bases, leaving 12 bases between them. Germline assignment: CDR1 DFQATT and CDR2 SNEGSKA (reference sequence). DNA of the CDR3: TGCAGTGCTAGCGTGGGTGGGGGAGAGACCCAGTACTTC. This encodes CSASVGGGETQYF.